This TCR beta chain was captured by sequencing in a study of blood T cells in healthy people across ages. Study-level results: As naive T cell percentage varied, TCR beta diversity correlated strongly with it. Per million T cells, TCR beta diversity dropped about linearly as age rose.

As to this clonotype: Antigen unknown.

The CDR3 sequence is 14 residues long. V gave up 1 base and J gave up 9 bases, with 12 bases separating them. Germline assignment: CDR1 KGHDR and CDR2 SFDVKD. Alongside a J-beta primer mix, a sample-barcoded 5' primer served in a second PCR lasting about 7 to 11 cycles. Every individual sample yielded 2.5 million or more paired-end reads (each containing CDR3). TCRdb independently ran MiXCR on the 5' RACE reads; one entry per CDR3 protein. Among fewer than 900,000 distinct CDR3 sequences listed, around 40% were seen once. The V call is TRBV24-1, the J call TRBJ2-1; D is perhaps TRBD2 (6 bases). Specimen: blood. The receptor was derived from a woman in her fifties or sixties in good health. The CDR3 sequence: CATSDFSLGGEQFF. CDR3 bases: TGTGCCACCAGTGATTTCTCTTTGGGGGGTGAGCAGTTCTTC.